This T cell receptor beta chain is from a study of T cells after yellow fever vaccination. This clonotype has a count of ten or more. No antigen is known for it. Universal primer sites and UMIs were introduced during 5'RACE template-switching synthesis of TCR cDNA. TCRdb processed the 5' RACE reads anew with MiXCR; each CDR3 protein has one entry. Among about 160,000 distinct CDR3 sequences listed, less than 9% were seen once. Points from the study as a whole: Reappearance after the booster was seen for most primary-vaccination clones, at 95% to 97% CD4 and around 90% CD8. Although most clonotypes did not, a small share appeared in both CD4 and CD8 compartments. Within FACS-sorted repertoires, abundant clonotypes contaminating from the bulk population could be present.

CDR1 and CDR2 (germline): SNHLY, FYNNEI. This CDR3 has 20 amino acids. The junction had 13 bases not matched to a gene; V was cut back by 0 bases and J by 2 bases. This clonotype was obtained from a man aged 18 to 30 who received the YFV17D yellow fever vaccine. The sequenced sample was CD4+ T cells sorted from PBMCs, obtained about 5 days after the first yellow fever vaccination. The chain has TRBV2 and TRBJ2-2; TRBD1 agrees at 9 bases. This chain's CDR3 is CASSEALRDRDYVNTGELFF. The CDR3, as DNA: TGTGCCAGCAGTGAAGCGCTTCGGGACAGGGATTACGTTAACACCGGGGAGCTGTTTTTT.